This T cell receptor (beta chain) stems from a study of identical twins. This clonotype was counted many times. CDR3 size: 14 residues. V was trimmed by 4 bases and J by 1 base, leaving 10 bases between them. One entry per CDR3 protein results from TCRdb running MiXCR on the 5' RACE reads. In the table there are approximately 230,000 distinct CDR3 sequences, approximately 7.1% of which are singletons. The data also belong to a second study, concerning T cells expressing NK-cell markers. As reported in that work: With an anti-gamma-delta TCR antibody, sorting in several experiments was kept to alpha-beta TCR T cells.

Sequencing input: CD8+ T cells sorted from blood. The clonotype was recovered from a young woman in good health. The chain carries TRBV12-3 or TRBV12-4 and TRBJ1-2; D gene uncertain. CDR3 coding DNA: TGTGCCAGCAGTTCTACAGTAGTTAACTATGGCTACACCTTC. The encoded protein is CASSSTVVNYGYTF.